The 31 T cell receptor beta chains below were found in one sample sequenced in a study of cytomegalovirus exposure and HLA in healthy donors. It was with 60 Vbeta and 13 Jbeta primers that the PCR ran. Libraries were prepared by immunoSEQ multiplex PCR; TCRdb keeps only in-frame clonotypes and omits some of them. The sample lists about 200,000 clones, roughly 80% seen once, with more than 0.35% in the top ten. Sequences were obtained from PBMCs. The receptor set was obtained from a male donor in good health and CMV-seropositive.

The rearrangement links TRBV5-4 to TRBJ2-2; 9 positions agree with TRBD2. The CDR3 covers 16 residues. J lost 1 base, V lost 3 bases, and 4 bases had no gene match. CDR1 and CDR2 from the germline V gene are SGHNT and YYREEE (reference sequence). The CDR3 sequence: CASSSLTSGNTGELFF. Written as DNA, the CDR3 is TGTGCCAGCAGCTCCTTGACTAGCGGGAACACCGGGGAGCTGTTTTTT.

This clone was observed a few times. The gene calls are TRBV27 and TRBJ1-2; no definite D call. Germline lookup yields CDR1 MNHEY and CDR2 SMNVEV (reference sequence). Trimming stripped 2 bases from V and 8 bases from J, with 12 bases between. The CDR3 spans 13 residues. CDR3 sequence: CASSLAGSRGYTF. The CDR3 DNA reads TGTGCCAGCAGTTTAGCGGGGAGCAGGGGCTACACCTTC.

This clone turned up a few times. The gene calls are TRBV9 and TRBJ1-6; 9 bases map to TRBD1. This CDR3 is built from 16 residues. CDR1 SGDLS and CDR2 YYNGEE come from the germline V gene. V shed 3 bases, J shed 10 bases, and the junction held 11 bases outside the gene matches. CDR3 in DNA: TGTGCCAGCAGCGACCGACCGGGACAGGGAATCTCACCCCTCCACTTT. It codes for CASSDRPGQGISPLHF. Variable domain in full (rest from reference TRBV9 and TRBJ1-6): DSGVTQTPKHLITATGQRVTLRCSPRSGDLSVYWYQQSLDQGLQFLIQYYNGEERAKGNILERFSAQQFPDLHSELNLSSLELGDSALYFCASSDRPGQGISPLHFGNGTRLTVT.

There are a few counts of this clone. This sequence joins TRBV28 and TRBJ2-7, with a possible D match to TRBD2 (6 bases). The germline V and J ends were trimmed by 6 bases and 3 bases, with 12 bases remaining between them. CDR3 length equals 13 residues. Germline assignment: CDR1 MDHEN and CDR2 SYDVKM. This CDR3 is CASRGTPLYEQYF. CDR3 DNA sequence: TGTGCCAGCAGAGGGACTCCCCTCTACGAGCAGTACTTC.

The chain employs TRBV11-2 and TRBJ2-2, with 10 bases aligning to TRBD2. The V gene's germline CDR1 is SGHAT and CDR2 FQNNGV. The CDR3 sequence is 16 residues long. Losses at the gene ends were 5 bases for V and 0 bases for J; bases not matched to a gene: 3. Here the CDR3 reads CASSLTSGTNTGELFF. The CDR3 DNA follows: TGTGCCAGCAGCCTCACTAGCGGGACGAACACCGGGGAGCTGTTTTTT. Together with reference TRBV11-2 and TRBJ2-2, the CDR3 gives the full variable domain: EAGVAQSPRYKIIEKRQSVAFWCNPISGHATLYWYQQILGQGPKLLIQFQNNGVVDDSQLPKDRFSAERLKGVDSTLKIQPAKLEDSAVYLCASSLTSGTNTGELFFGEGSRLTVL.

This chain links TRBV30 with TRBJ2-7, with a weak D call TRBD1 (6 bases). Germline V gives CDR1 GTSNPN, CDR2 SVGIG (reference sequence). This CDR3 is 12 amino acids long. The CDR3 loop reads CSLDSNSYEQYF. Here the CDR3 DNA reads TGTTCTCTGGACAGCAACTCCTACGAGCAGTACTTC. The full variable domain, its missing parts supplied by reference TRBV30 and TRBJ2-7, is SQTIHQWPATLVQPVGSPLSLECTVEGTSNPNLYWYRQAAGRGLQLLFYSVGIGQISSEVPQNLSASRPQDRQFILSSKKLLLSDSGFYLCSLDSNSYEQYFGPGTRLTVT.

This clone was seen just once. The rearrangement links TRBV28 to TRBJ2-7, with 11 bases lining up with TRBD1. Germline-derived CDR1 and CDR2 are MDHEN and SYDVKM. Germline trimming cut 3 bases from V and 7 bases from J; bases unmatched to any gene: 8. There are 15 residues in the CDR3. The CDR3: CASSLRPGTGGEQYF. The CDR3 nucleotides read TGTGCCAGCAGTTTGCGTCCCGGGACAGGGGGAGAGCAGTACTTC.

This chain's CDR3 is CASMGLVAGVTGELFF. For the CDR3, the DNA is TGTGCCAGCATGGGCTTGGTAGCGGGAGTTACCGGGGAGCTGTTTTTT. This sequence joins TRBV2 and TRBJ2-2, with 9 bases fitting TRBD2. Germline-derived CDR1 and CDR2 are SNHLY and FYNNEI. J was trimmed by 5 bases and V by 7 bases; bases with no gene match: 11. The CDR3 is 16 residues long. Complete variable domain (other parts from reference TRBV2 and TRBJ2-2): EPEVTQTPSHQVTQMGQEVILRCVPISNHLYFYWYRQILGQKVEFLVSFYNNEISEKSEIFDDQFSVERPDGSNFTLKIRSTKLEDSAMYFCASMGLVAGVTGELFFGEGSRLTVL.

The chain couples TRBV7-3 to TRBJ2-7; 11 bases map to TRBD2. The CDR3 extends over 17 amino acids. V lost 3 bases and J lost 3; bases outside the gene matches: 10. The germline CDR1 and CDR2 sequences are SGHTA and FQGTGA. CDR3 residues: CASSLTVPGTSGYEQYF. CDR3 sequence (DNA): TGTGCCAGCAGCTTGACAGTCCCAGGGACTAGCGGCTACGAGCAGTACTTC.

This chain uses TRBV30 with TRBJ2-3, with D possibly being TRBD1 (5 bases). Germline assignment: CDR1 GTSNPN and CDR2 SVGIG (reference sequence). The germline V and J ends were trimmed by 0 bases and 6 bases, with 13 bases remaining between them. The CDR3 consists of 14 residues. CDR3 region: CAWSVSATVDTQYF. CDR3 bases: TGTGCCTGGAGTGTATCTGCGACAGTGGATACGCAGTATTTT. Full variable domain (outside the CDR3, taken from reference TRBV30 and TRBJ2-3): SQTIHQWPATLVQPVGSPLSLECTVEGTSNPNLYWYRQAAGRGLQLLFYSVGIGQISSEVPQNLSASRPQDRQFILSSKKLLLSDSGFYLCAWSVSATVDTQYFGPGTRLTVL.

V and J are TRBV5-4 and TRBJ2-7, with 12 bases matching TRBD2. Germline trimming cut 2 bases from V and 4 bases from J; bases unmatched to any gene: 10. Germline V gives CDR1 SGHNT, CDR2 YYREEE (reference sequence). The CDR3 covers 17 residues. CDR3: CASSFASGRANGYEQYF. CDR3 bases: TGTGCCAGCAGCTTTGCTAGCGGGAGGGCCAATGGATACGAGCAGTACTTC. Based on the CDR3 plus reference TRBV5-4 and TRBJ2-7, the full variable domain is ETGVTQSPTHLIKTRGQQVTLRCSSQSGHNTVSWYQQALGQGPQFIFQYYREEENGRGNFPPRFSGLQFPNYSSELNVNALELDDSALYLCASSFASGRANGYEQYFGPGTRLTVT.

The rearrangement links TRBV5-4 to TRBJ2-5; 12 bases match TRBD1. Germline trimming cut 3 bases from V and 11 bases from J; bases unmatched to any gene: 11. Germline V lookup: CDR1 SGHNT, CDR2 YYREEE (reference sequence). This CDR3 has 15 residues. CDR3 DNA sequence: TGTGCCAGCAGCTGGGACAGGGGGCTCTCAGGAGAGCAGTACTTC. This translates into CASSWDRGLSGEQYF. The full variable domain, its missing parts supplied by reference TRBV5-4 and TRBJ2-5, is ETGVTQSPTHLIKTRGQQVTLRCSSQSGHNTVSWYQQALGQGPQFIFQYYREEENGRGNFPPRFSGLQFPNYSSELNVNALELDDSALYLCASSWDRGLSGEQYFGPGTRLLVL.

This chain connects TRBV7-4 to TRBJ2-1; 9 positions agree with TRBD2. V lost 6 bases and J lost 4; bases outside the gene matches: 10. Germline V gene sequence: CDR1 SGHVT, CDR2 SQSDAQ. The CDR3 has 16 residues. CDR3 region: CASRPIRGGVYNEQFF. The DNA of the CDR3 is TGTGCCAGCAGGCCCATACGCGGGGGGGTTTACAATGAGCAGTTCTTC. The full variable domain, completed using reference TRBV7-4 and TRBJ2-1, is GAGVSQSPRYKVAKRGRDVALRCDSISGHVTLYWYRQTLGQGSEVLTYSQSDAQRDKSGRPSGRFSAERPERSVSTLKIQRTEQGDSAVYLCASRPIRGGVYNEQFFGPGTRLTVL.

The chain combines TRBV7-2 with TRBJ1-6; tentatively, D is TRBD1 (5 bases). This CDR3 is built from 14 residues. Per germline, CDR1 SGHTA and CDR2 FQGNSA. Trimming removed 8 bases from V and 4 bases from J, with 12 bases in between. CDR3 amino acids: CASGAGSYNSPLHF. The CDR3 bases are TGTGCCAGCGGAGCAGGGTCTTATAATTCACCCCTCCACTTT. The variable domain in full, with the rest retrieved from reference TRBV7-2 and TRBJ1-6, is GAGVSQSPSNKVTEKGKDVELRCDPISGHTALYWYRQSLGQGLEFLIYFQGNSAPDKSGLPSDRFSAERTGGSVSTLTIQRTQQEDSAVYLCASGAGSYNSPLHFGNGTRLTVT.

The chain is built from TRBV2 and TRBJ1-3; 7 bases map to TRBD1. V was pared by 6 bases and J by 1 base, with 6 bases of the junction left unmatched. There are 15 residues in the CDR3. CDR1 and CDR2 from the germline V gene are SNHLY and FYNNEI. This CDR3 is CASSPTGTSGNTIYF. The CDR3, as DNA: TGTGCCAGCAGCCCGACAGGGACTTCTGGAAACACCATATATTTT.

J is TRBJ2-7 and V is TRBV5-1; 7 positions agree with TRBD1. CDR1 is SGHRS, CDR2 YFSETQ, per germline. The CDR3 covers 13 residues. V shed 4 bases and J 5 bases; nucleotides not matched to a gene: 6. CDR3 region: CASSRQGDHEQYF. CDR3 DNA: TGCGCCAGCAGCAGACAGGGAGACCACGAGCAGTACTTC.

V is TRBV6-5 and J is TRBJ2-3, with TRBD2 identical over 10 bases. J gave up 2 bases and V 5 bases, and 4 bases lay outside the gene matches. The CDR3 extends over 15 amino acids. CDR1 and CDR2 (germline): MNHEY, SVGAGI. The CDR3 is CASSVLAGFTDTQYF. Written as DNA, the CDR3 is TGTGCCAGCAGTGTACTAGCGGGGTTCACAGATACGCAGTATTTT.

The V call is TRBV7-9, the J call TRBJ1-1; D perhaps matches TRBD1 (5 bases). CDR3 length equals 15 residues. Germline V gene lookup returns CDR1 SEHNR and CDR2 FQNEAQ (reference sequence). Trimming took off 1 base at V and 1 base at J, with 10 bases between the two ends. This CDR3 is CASSLDFDRNTEAFF. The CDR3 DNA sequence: TGTGCCAGCAGCTTAGATTTTGACAGGAACACTGAAGCTTTCTTT.

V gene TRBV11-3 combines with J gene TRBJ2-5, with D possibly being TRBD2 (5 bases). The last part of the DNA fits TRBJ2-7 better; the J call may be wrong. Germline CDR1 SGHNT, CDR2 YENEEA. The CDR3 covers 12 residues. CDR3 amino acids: CASSGRENEQYF. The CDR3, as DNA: TGTGCCAGCAGCGGGAGAGAGAACGAGCAGTACTTC.

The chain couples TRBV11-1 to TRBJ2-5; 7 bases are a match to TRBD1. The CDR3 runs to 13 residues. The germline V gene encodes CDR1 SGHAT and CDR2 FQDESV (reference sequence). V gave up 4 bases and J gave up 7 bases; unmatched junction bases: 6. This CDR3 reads CASSSGTVGTQYF. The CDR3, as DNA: TGTGCCAGCAGCTCCGGGACAGTGGGGACCCAGTACTTC. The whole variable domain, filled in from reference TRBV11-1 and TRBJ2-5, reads EAEVAQSPRYKITEKSQAVAFWCDPISGHATLYWYRQILGQGPELLVQFQDESVVDDSQLPKDRFSAERLKGVDSTLKIQPAELGDSAMYLCASSSGTVGTQYFGPGTRLLVL.

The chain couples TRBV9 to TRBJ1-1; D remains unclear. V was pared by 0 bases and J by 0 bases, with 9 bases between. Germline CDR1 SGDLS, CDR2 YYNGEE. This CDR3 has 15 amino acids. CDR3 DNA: TGTGCCAGCAGCGTAGCGGTACAGTTGAACACTGAAGCTTTCTTT. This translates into CASSVAVQLNTEAFF.

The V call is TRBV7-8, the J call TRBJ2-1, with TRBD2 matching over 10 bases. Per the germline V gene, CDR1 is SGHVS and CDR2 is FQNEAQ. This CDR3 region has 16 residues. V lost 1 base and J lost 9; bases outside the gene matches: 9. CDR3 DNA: TGTGCCAGCAGCTTAGAGGTAGCGGGAGGCGTTAGTGAGCAGTTCTTC. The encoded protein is CASSLEVAGGVSEQFF.

The CDR3 reads CASGPGTGADTQYF. The CDR3 coding sequence is TGTGCTAGCGGACCCGGGACAGGGGCAGATACGCAGTATTTT. The chain recombines TRBV7-7 with TRBJ2-3, with 10 bases matching TRBD1. The CDR3 is made up of 14 amino acids. Germline CDR1 is SSHAT and CDR2 is FNYEAQ (reference sequence).

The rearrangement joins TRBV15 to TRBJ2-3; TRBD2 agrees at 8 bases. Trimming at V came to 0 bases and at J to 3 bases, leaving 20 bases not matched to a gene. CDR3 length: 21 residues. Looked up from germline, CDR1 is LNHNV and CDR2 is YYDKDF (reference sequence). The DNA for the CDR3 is TGTGCCACCAGCAGAGAATACGGGGGGGTCAAATCGGGACAAAGAACAGATACGCAGTATTTT. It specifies CATSREYGGVKSGQRTDTQYF. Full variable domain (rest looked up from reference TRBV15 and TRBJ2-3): DAMVIQNPRYQVTQFGKPVTLSCSQTLNHNVMYWYQQKSSQAPKLLFHYYDKDFNNEADTPDNFQSRRPNTSFCFLDIRSPGLGDTAMYLCATSREYGGVKSGQRTDTQYFGPGTRLTVL.

The CDR3 here is CASSPTGQETQYF. CDR3 nucleotides: TGCGCCAGCAGCCCGACAGGTCAAGAGACCCAGTACTTC. V usage is TRBV5-1 and J usage is TRBJ2-5; possible D gene TRBD1, 6 bases. With 4 bases removed from V and 2 bases from J, the gap between germline ends came to 9 bases. Germline CDR1 SGHRS, CDR2 YFSETQ. The CDR3 loop spans 13 amino acids.

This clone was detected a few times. The CDR3 DNA is TGCGCCAGCCCCGAGCCGCGGGAGTCGGCGGGAGAGACCCAGTACTTC. It translates to CASPEPRESAGETQYF. The chain combines TRBV4-3 with TRBJ2-5; TRBD2 agrees at 7 bases. Looked up from germline, CDR1 is LGHNA and CDR2 is YSLEER. The junction had 16 bases not matched to a gene; V was cut back by 8 bases and J by 4 bases. This CDR3 is 16 amino acids long.

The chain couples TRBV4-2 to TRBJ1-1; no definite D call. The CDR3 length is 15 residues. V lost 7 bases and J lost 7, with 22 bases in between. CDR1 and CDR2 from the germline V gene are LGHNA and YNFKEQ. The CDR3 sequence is CASTRETNAPVEAFF. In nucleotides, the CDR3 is TGTGCCAGCACCCGAGAAACCAACGCGCCCGTTGAAGCTTTCTTT.

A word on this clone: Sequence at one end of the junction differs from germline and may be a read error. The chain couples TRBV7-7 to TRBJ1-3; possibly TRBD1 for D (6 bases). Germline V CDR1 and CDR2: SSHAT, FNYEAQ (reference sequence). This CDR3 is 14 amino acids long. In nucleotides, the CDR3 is TGTGCTAGCAGCCCCGCGGGGGCCGGAAACACCATATATTTT. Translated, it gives CASSPAGAGNTIYF.

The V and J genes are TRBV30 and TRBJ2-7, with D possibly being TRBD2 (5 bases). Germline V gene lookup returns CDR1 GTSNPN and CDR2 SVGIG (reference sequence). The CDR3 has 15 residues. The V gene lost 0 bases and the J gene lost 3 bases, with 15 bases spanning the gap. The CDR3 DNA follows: TGTGCCTGGAGTGTACGGGGTTCAGACTTCTACGAGCAGTACTTC. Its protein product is CAWSVRGSDFYEQYF.

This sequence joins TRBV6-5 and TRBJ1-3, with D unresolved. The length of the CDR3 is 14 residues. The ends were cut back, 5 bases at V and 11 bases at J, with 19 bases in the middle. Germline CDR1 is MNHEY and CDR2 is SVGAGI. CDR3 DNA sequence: TGTGCCAGCAGTCCCATGGAGTTAATCGGCGCCATATATTTT. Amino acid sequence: CASSPMELIGAIYF.

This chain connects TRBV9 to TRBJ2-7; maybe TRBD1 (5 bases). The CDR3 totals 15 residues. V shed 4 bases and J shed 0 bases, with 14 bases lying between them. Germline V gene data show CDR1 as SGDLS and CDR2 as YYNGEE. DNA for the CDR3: TGTGCCAGCAGCAAAGGGGTCATGGGCTCCTACGAGCAGTACTTC. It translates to CASSKGVMGSYEQYF. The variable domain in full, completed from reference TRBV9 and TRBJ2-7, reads DSGVTQTPKHLITATGQRVTLRCSPRSGDLSVYWYQQSLDQGLQFLIQYYNGEERAKGNILERFSAQQFPDLHSELNLSSLELGDSALYFCASSKGVMGSYEQYFGPGTRLTVT.